These 20 T cell receptor beta chains were all obtained from the same sample, sequenced in a study of CD8+ T cells in alopecia areata. Indicated treatment: oral pan-JAK inhibitor, 5-10 mg twice daily. Once RNA had been extracted, it was reverse transcribed into cDNA to act as the sequencing template. Data came from immunoSEQ multiplex PCR; TCRdb stores just in-frame clones and leaves some out. The sample consists of 190,000 or so clones, about 60% of them appearing once. Specimen: CD8+ T cells sorted from blood, collected at week 24, from a patient treated with tofacitinib. The receptors were gathered from a human donor with alopecia areata.

The chain uses TRBV30 and TRBJ2-3; D remains ambiguous. The length of the CDR3 is 13 residues. The germline CDR1 and CDR2 sequences are GTSNPN and SVGIG (reference sequence). The V end lost 1 base, the J end lost 6 bases, and 11 bases lay between the germline ends. The CDR3 loop is CAWSGFIRDTQYF. CDR3 nucleotide sequence: TGTGCCTGGAGTGGCTTCATCAGGGATACGCAGTATTTT.

This clone was seen just once. The rearrangement uses TRBV2 and TRBJ1-4; D unclear. The CDR3 runs 15 residues. Germline assignment: CDR1 SNHLY and CDR2 FYNNEI. Trimming pared 10 bases from V and 8 bases from J, leaving 23 bases between. This CDR3 reads CATTPEPGYGEKLFF. Written as DNA, the CDR3 is TGTGCCACAACCCCCGAACCTGGATACGGCGAAAAACTGTTTTTT.

CDR3 sequence: CATRTKNTEAFF. The CDR3 nucleotides are TGTGCCACACGGACCAAGAACACTGAAGCTTTCTTT. The rearrangement joins TRBV7-9 to TRBJ1-1; no clear D gene. The CDR3 is made up of 12 amino acids. CDR1 and CDR2 (germline): SEHNR, FQNEAQ (reference sequence). V was shortened by 10 bases and J by 1 base, with 10 bases between the two germline ends.

The J gene is TRBJ1-1, the V gene TRBV4-1, with D unresolved. Trimming shortened V by 8 bases and J by 4 bases, and 14 bases separated the two germline ends. The CDR3 runs 13 residues. Germline assignment: CDR1 MGHRA and CDR2 YSYEKL. CDR3 sequence reads: CASRTYLGTEAFF. CDR3 bases: TGCGCCAGCCGAACCTATCTGGGCACTGAAGCTTTCTTT.

The chain combines TRBV4-1 with TRBJ1-5, with D uncertain. The CDR3 length is 13 residues. V gave up 0 bases and J gave up 4 bases, with 4 bases separating them. Germline values: CDR1 MGHRA, CDR2 YSYEKL. Here the CDR3 DNA reads TGCGCCAGCAGCCAAGATTGGAATCAGCCCCAGCATTTT. It yields the protein CASSQDWNQPQHF.

This clone counts as medium-sized (0.01 to 0.1%). This chain uses TRBV7-9 with TRBJ2-1, with D possibly matching TRBD2 (6 bases). Per the germline V gene, CDR1 is SEHNR and CDR2 is FQNEAQ (reference sequence). The CDR3 spans 15 residues. Trimming cost V 1 base and J 6 bases, with 13 bases left between them. The CDR3 sequence: CASSLDGGGLNEQFF. The CDR3 nucleotides read TGTGCCAGCAGCTTAGACGGGGGAGGCCTCAATGAGCAGTTCTTC.

The chain links TRBV10-3 to TRBJ2-3, with 11 bases lining up with TRBD2. The CDR3 contains 15 residues. Germline values: CDR1 ENHRY, CDR2 SYGVKD. V was clipped by 8 bases and J by 5 bases; unmatched bases: 9. The CDR3 DNA reads as TGTGCCATCTCTAGCGGGGGGCCTTCGGGAGATACGCAGTATTTT. Protein: CAISSGGPSGDTQYF.

V and J are TRBV19 and TRBJ1-2; D is possibly TRBD1 (5 bases). Germline assignment: CDR1 LNHDA and CDR2 SQIVND (reference sequence). Deletions cut 3 bases from V and 0 bases from J, with 11 bases between. The CDR3 has 15 amino acids. This CDR3 is CASSILGHTNYGYTF. CDR3 sequence (DNA): TGTGCCAGTAGTATTCTAGGACATACTAACTATGGCTACACCTTC.

The table lists this clone with a count of one. The chain links TRBV27 to TRBJ2-7, with 9 bases matching TRBD2. CDR3 size: 13 residues. The germline gives CDR1 MNHEY, CDR2 SMNVEV (reference sequence). With 5 bases clipped from V and 5 bases from J, the junction kept 4 bases outside the gene matches. The CDR3: CASSPLAGHEQYF. The CDR3 DNA reads as TGTGCCAGCAGTCCCCTAGCGGGGCACGAGCAGTACTTC.

This rearrangement joins TRBV9 to TRBJ2-1, with 11 positions matching TRBD2. There are 14 residues in the CDR3. CDR1 is SGDLS and CDR2 is YYNGEE in the germline V gene. The junction had 3 bases not matched to a gene; V was cut back by 6 bases and J by 4 bases. DNA for the CDR3: TGTGCCAGCAATCCTAGCGGGGGGTACAATGAGCAGTTCTTC. This codes for CASNPSGGYNEQFF. Supplemented by reference TRBV9 and TRBJ2-1, the full variable domain reads DSGVTQTPKHLITATGQRVTLRCSPRSGDLSVYWYQQSLDQGLQFLIQYYNGEERAKGNILERFSAQQFPDLHSELNLSSLELGDSALYFCASNPSGGYNEQFFGPGTRLTVL.

CDR3 coding DNA: TGCGCCAGCAGCGAGGGACCCCTTCCTAGCTCCTATAATTCACCCCTCCACTTT. It yields the protein CASSEGPLPSSYNSPLHF. This rearrangement joins TRBV5-1 to TRBJ1-6; TRBD1 is a possible D gene (5 bases). The ends were cut back, 4 bases at V and 0 bases at J, with 17 bases in the middle. Germline-derived CDR1 and CDR2 are SGHRS and YFSETQ. CDR3 length: 18 residues.

The count of this clone is one. The chain has TRBV6-5 and TRBJ2-5, with TRBD2 as a possible D gene (6 bases). The CDR3 loop spans 14 amino acids. The germline V gene has CDR1 MNHEY and CDR2 SVGAGI. Trimming pared 1 base from V and 3 bases from J, leaving 9 bases between. The CDR3 loop is CASSYFGGEETQYF. CDR3 nucleotides: TGTGCCAGCAGTTACTTTGGCGGGGAAGAGACCCAGTACTTC.

There are a few counts of this clone. The genes are TRBV27 and TRBJ1-5, with a possible D match to TRBD1 (6 bases). The CDR3 runs to 14 residues. With 8 bases removed from V and 3 bases from J, the gap between germline ends came to 14 bases. Germline loops: CDR1 MNHEY, CDR2 SMNVEV (reference sequence). CDR3: CASAGEGDNQPQHF. The DNA of the CDR3 is TGTGCCAGCGCAGGGGAAGGGGACAATCAGCCCCAGCATTTT.

The chain carries TRBV5-1 and TRBJ2-5; 10 bases fit TRBD1. V shed 0 bases and J 0 bases; nucleotides not matched to a gene: 5. Germline V gene data show CDR1 as SGHRS and CDR2 as YFSETQ. The CDR3 has 17 residues. DNA for the CDR3: TGCGCCAGCAGCTTGGGGGACAGGGGTGACTACCAAGAGACCCAGTACTTC. Translation: CASSLGDRGDYQETQYF.

This chain uses TRBV18 with TRBJ2-3, with TRBD1 matching 9 bases. V was pared by 3 bases and J by 1 base, with 8 bases of the junction left unmatched. Germline loops: CDR1 KGHSH, CDR2 LQKENI. This CDR3 contains 17 residues. CDR3 in amino acids: CASSPVMRTGGTDTQYF. The CDR3, as DNA: TGTGCCAGCTCACCTGTAATGAGGACAGGGGGCACAGATACGCAGTATTTT. The variable domain in full, with the rest retrieved from reference TRBV18 and TRBJ2-3, is NAGVMQNPRHLVRRRGQEARLRCSPMKGHSHVYWYRQLPEEGLKFMVYLQKENIIDESGMPKERFSAEFPKEGPSILRIQQVVRGDSAAYFCASSPVMRTGGTDTQYFGPGTRLTVL.

The chain links TRBV19 to TRBJ2-5, with 7 bases that match TRBD2. The germline CDR1 and CDR2 sequences are LNHDA and SQIVND (reference sequence). V shed 6 bases and J 5 bases; nucleotides not matched to a gene: 12. The CDR3 runs to 15 residues. The CDR3 DNA reads TGTGCCAGTAGGAGACTAGCCGGCGATTTGGAGACCCAGTACTTC. It translates to CASRRLAGDLETQYF. The full variable domain, rest sourced from reference TRBV19 and TRBJ2-5, is DGGITQSPKYLFRKEGQNVTLSCEQNLNHDAMYWYRQDPGQGLRLIYYSQIVNDFQKGDIAEGYSVSREKKESFPLTVTSAQKNPTAFYLCASRRLAGDLETQYFGPGTRLLVL.

Note on this clone: The same CDR3 is also encoded by other DNA sequences in this sample. This chain joins TRBV9 and TRBJ1-4, with a weak D call TRBD1 (5 bases). The CDR3 totals 14 residues. Germline V CDR1 and CDR2: SGDLS, YYNGEE. Trimming pared 1 base from V and 5 bases from J, leaving 9 bases between. The chain's CDR3 is CASSVSGGNEKLFF. In DNA form, the CDR3 reads TGTGCCAGCAGCGTATCGGGGGGGAATGAAAAACTGTTTTTT.

Concerning this clone: Distinct nucleotide sequences in the sample also encode this CDR3. The CDR3 loop is CASSLLGGGYEQYF. The CDR3 DNA reads as TGTGCCAGCAGTTTACTGGGGGGCGGCTACGAGCAGTACTTC. This rearrangement joins TRBV27 to TRBJ2-7; D may match TRBD1 or TRBD2 (6 bases each). CDR3 length: 14 amino acids. Germline CDR1 and CDR2: MNHEY and SMNVEV (reference sequence). Deletions cut 2 bases from V and 3 bases from J, with 11 bases between.

This clone has only a few counts. The chain links TRBV10-3 to TRBJ2-1; D is ambiguous. Germline V gene sequence: CDR1 ENHRY, CDR2 SYGVKD. The germline V and J ends were trimmed by 7 bases and 7 bases, with 8 bases remaining between them. CDR3 length equals 11 residues. CDR3 amino acids: CAITFGNEQFF. The CDR3 nucleotides read TGTGCCATCACATTTGGGAATGAGCAGTTCTTC.

This rearrangement joins TRBV29-1 to TRBJ2-3; D perhaps matches TRBD1 (5 bases). The length of the CDR3 is 14 residues. Germline V gene lookup returns CDR1 SQVTM and CDR2 ANQGSEA. Trimming stripped 6 bases from V and 2 bases from J, with 15 bases between. CDR3 protein: CSVVRDTPTDTQYF. The CDR3 DNA reads as TGCAGCGTAGTCAGGGATACCCCCACAGATACGCAGTATTTT.